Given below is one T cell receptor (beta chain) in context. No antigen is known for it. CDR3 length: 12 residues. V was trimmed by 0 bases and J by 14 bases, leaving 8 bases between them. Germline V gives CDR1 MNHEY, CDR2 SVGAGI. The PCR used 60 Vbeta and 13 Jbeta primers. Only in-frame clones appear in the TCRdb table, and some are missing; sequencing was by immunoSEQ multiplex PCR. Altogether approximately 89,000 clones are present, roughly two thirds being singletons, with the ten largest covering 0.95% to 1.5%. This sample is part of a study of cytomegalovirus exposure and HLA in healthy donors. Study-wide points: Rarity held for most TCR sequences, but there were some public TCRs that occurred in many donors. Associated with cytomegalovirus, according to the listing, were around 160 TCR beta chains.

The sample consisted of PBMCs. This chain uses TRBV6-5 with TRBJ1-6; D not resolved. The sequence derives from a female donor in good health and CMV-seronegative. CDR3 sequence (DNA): TGTGCCAGCAGTTACTCGAGGCAGTCCCTCCACTTT. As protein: CASSYSRQSLHF.